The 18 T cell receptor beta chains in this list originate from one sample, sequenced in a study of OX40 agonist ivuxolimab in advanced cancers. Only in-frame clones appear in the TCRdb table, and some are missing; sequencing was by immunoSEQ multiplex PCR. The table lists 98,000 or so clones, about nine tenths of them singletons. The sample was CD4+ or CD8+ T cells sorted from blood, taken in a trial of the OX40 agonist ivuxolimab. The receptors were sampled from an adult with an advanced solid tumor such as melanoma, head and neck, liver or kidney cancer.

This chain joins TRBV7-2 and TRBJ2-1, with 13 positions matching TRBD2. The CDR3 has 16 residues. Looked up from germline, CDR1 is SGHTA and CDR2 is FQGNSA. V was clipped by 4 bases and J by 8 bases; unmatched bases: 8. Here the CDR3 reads CASSSARTSGRYEQFF. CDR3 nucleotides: TGTGCCAGCAGCTCCGCTCGGACTAGCGGGAGATATGAGCAGTTCTTC.

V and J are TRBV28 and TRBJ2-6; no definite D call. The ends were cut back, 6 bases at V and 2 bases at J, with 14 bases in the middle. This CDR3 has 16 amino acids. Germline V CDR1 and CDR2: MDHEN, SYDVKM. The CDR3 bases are TGTGCCAGCAGATTTAGGGTTGAAGCTGGGGCCAACGTCCTGACTTTC. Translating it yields CASRFRVEAGANVLTF.

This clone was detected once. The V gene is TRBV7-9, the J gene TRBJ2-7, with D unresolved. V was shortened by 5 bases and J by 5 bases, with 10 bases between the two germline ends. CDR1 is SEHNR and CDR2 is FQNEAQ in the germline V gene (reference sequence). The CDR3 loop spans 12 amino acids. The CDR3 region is CASSLPEDEQYF. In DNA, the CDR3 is TGTGCCAGCAGCCTGCCCGAAGACGAGCAGTACTTC.

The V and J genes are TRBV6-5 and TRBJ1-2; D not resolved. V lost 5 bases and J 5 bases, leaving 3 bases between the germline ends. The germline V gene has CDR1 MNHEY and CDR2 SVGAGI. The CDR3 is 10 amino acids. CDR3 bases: TGTGCCAGCAGTACATATGGCTACACCTTC. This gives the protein CASSTYGYTF.

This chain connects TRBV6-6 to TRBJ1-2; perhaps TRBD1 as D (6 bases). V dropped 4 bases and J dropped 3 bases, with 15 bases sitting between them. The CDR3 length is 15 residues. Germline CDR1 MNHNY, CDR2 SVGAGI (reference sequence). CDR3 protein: CASSSQGNIHYGYTF. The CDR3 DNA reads TGTGCCAGCAGTTCACAGGGAAACATCCACTATGGCTACACCTTC.

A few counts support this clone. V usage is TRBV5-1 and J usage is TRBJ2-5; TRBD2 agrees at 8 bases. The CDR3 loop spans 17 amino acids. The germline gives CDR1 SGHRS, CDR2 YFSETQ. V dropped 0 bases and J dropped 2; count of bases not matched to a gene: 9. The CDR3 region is CASSLALGLDRQETQYF. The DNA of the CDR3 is TGCGCCAGCAGCTTGGCCTTGGGACTAGACAGACAAGAGACCCAGTACTTC.

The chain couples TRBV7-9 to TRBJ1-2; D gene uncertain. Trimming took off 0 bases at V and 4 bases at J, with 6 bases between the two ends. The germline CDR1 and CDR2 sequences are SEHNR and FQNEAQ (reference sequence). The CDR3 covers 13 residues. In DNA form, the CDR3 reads TGTGCCAGCAGCTTAGCACAGCTCTATGGCTACACCTTC. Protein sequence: CASSLAQLYGYTF.

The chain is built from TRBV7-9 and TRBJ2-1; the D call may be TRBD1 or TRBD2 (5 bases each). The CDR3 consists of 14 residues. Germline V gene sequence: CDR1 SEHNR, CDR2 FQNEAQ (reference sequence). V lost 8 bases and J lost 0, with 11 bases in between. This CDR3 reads CASGTGVSYNEQFF. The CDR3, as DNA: TGTGCCAGCGGGACCGGGGTCTCCTACAATGAGCAGTTCTTC.

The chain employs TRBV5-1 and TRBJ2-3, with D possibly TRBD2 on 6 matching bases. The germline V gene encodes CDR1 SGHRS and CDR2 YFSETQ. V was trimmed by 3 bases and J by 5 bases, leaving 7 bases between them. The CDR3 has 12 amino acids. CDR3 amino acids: CASSWRGDTQYF. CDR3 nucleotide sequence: TGCGCCAGCAGCTGGAGGGGAGATACGCAGTATTTT.

The CDR3 loop is CASSIRRELRTEQFF. CDR3 sequence (DNA): TGTGCCAGTAGTATACGGCGGGAGTTACGGACTGAGCAGTTCTTC. The chain joins TRBV19 to TRBJ2-1; 7 nucleotides agree with TRBD2. The CDR3 extends over 15 amino acids. Germline CDR1 is LNHDA and CDR2 is SQIVND (reference sequence). V was pared by 2 bases and J by 9 bases, with 10 bases of the junction left unmatched.

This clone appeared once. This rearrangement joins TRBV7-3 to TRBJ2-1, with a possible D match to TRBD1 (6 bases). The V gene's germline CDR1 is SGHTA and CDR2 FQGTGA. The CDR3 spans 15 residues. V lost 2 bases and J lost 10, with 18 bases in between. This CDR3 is CASSLAARGAREQFF. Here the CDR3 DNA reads TGTGCCAGCAGCTTAGCAGCCAGGGGAGCCAGGGAGCAGTTCTTC.

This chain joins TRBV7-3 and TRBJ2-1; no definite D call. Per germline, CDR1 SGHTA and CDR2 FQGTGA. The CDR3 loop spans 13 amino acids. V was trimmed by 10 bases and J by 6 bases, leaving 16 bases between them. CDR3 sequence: CATSPPNTNEQFF. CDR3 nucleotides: TGTGCCACCTCCCCCCCCAATACCAATGAGCAGTTCTTC.

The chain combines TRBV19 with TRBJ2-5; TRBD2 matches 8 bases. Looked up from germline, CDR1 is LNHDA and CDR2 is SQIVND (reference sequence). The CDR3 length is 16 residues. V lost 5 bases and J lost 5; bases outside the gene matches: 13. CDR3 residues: CASSEQTSALGETQYF. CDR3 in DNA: TGTGCCAGTAGTGAACAGACTAGCGCCCTCGGGGAGACCCAGTACTTC.

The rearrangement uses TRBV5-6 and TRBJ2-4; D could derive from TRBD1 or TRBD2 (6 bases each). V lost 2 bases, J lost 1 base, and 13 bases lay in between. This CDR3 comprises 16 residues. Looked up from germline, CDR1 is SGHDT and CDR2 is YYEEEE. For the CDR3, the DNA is TGTGCCAGCAGCTTATCGGGGGCCTGGGCCAAAAACATTCAGTACTTC. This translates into CASSLSGAWAKNIQYF.

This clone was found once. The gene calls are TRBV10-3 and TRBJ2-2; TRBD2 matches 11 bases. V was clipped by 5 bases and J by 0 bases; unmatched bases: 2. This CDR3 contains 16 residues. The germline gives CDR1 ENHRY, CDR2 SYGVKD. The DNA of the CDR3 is TGTGCCATCAGTTCTAGCGGGAGGACGAACACCGGGGAGCTGTTTTTT. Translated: CAISSSGRTNTGELFF.

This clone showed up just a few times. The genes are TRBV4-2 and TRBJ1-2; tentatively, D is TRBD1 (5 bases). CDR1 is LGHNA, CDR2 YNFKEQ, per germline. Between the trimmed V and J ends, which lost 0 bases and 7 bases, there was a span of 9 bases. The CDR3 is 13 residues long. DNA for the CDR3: TGTGCCAGCAGCCAAGATCTCCAGGGTGGCTACACCTTC. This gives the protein CASSQDLQGGYTF.

The CDR3 DNA reads as TGCAGCGTGGGGGACGTCGGCGGGGTAACCTATGGCTACACCTTC. Translation gives CSVGDVGGVTYGYTF. This chain connects TRBV29-1 to TRBJ1-2; a weak D match, TRBD1 (5 bases). CDR3 length: 15 residues. The V and J ends lost 6 bases and 4 bases respectively, with 21 bases between them. Germline assignment: CDR1 SQVTM and CDR2 ANQGSEA.

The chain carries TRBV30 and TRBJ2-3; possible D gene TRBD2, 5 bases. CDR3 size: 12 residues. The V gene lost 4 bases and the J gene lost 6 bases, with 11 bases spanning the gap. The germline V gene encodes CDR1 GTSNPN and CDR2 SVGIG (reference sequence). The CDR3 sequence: CAWKSSADTQYF. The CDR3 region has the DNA TGTGCCTGGAAAAGTAGCGCGGATACGCAGTATTTT. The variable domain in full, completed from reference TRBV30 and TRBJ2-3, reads SQTIHQWPATLVQPVGSPLSLECTVEGTSNPNLYWYRQAAGRGLQLLFYSVGIGQISSEVPQNLSASRPQDRQFILSSKKLLLSDSGFYLCAWKSSADTQYFGPGTRLTVL.